One and the same sample provided the 8 T cell receptor beta chains below, sequenced in a study of blood T cells in healthy people across ages (dated by TCRdb to 2013 to 2016). Receptors were amplified or captured by 5' RACE. Sequencing relied on an Illumina HiSeq 2500. The second PCR ran for about 6 to 12 cycles and used a J-beta primer mix along with a sample-barcoded 5' primer. Starting from the raw public reads, TCRdb applied fastp trimming at Q25, assembled clones with MiXCR and retained in-frame beta chains. When rows share a CDR3 protein, they turn into one entry using the most common DNA and genes. This sample is represented by around 1.1 million distinct CDR3 sequences; more than 30% of them were singletons. The top ten clonotypes cover approximately 14% of the sample. The sequencing input was blood. The source of these receptors is a man between 18 and 35 years old in good health.

This clonotype has just a few counts. The genes are TRBV15 and TRBJ1-2; D gene uncertain. This CDR3 is built from 12 residues. The germline V and J ends were trimmed by 5 bases and 7 bases, with 11 bases remaining between them. CDR1 is LNHNV and CDR2 is YYDKDF in the germline V gene (reference sequence). For the CDR3, the DNA is TGTGCCACCAGCGGCAGAAGGGTTGGCTACACCTTC. Translated, it gives CATSGRRVGYTF.

The chain employs TRBV4-2 and TRBJ2-3; D is unresolved. The CDR3 runs 17 residues. From germline, CDR1 is LGHNA and CDR2 YNFKEQ. V shed 2 bases and J shed 2 bases, with 17 bases lying between them. This CDR3 reads CASSQPSSTDPTDTQYF. CDR3 coding DNA: TGTGCCAGCAGCCAACCGAGCTCTACAGACCCCACAGATACGCAGTATTTT.

The chain employs TRBV27 and TRBJ1-2; no definite D call. Germline V gene lookup returns CDR1 MNHEY and CDR2 SMNVEV (reference sequence). The CDR3 runs 15 residues. Trimming took off 6 bases at V and 2 bases at J, with 16 bases between the two ends. Written as DNA, the CDR3 is TGTGCCAGCAGCCCAAATGATGACGGGAACTATGGCTACACCTTC. Translated, it gives CASSPNDDGNYGYTF.

The V call is TRBV4-1, the J call TRBJ2-4; TRBD1 is a possible D gene (6 bases). Looked up from germline, CDR1 is MGHRA and CDR2 is YSYEKL. V lost 4 bases, J lost 15 bases, and 22 bases lay in between. There are 14 residues in the CDR3. Written as DNA, the CDR3 is TGCGCCAGCAGCCCCCGGGACACACAAGAGACCCCGTACTTC. Encoded protein: CASSPRDTQETPYF.

The gene calls are TRBV6-6 and TRBJ2-7, with D possibly TRBD2 on 6 matching bases. Germline CDR1 reads MNHNY; CDR2 reads SVGAGI (reference sequence). V shed 0 bases and J shed 3 bases, with 12 bases lying between them. The CDR3 spans 15 residues. Here the CDR3 reads CASSYSTGSFYEQYF. In nucleotides, the CDR3 is TGTGCCAGCAGTTACTCTACCGGGAGCTTCTACGAGCAGTACTTC.

The chain carries TRBV29-1 and TRBJ2-1; TRBD2 aligns across 8 bases. J was trimmed by 1 base and V by 1 base; bases with no gene match: 3. The length of the CDR3 is 15 residues. Germline CDR1 is SQVTM and CDR2 is ANQGSEA. The CDR3 region has the DNA TGCAGCGTTGAAGGTTTAGCGGGGTCCTACAATGAGCAGTTCTTC. This encodes CSVEGLAGSYNEQFF.

The chain joins TRBV10-3 to TRBJ1-6, with 9 positions matching TRBD1. CDR3 length: 12 residues. Germline V gene lookup returns CDR1 ENHRY and CDR2 SYGVKD. Trimming at V came to 11 bases and at J to 10 bases, leaving 6 bases not matched to a gene. This CDR3 reads CAVQGAGSPLHF. In DNA, the CDR3 is TGTGCCGTACAGGGGGCCGGCTCACCCCTCCACTTT.

The J gene is TRBJ1-2, the V gene TRBV10-3, with D possibly TRBD1 on 5 matching bases. CDR3 size: 18 residues. Trimming stripped 6 bases from V and 6 bases from J, with 29 bases between. Germline CDR1 is ENHRY and CDR2 is SYGVKD. The CDR3 sequence is CAIRTTSRDYHPPDGYTF. The CDR3 bases are TGTGCCATCAGAACAACCAGCCGGGACTATCATCCTCCAGATGGCTACACCTTC.